This entry lists 29 T cell receptor beta chains sequenced from one sample in a study of vaccination and CD4 T cells after COVID-19. Cultured CD4+ T cell DNA underwent sequencing with the Oncomine TCR Beta short-read assay. TCRdb fed the PCR reads into MiXCR, producing one record per CDR3 protein. The repertoire holds 15,000 to 20,000 distinct CDR3 sequences, with less than 70% as singletons. For these TCRs, the target antigens are not known. The treatment: 10-day PBMC culture with coronavirus spike peptide pools or control peptides (ViraFEST assay). Sequenced material: CD4+ T cells from blood, cultured in vitro. These receptors came from a human donor who had recovered from COVID-19.

J is TRBJ1-5 and V is TRBV20-1, with D unresolved. This CDR3 is 14 amino acids long. Germline CDR1 reads DFQATT; CDR2 reads SNEGSKA (reference sequence). V was shortened by 0 bases and J by 2 bases, with 8 bases between the two germline ends. The CDR3 DNA follows: TGCAGTGCTAGAGATGGCGAGGGCAATCAGCCCCAGCATTTT. It yields the protein CSARDGEGNQPQHF.

The rearrangement links TRBV5-1 to TRBJ2-5; D gene ambiguous. Germline values: CDR1 SGHRS, CDR2 YFSETQ. Trimming took off 4 bases at V and 4 bases at J, with 17 bases between the two ends. This CDR3 is built from 15 residues. In DNA, the CDR3 is TGCGCCAGCAGCCCCCAACAGCCATCACGAGAGACCCAGTACTTC. Its translation: CASSPQQPSRETQYF.

For this clonotype: An end of the junction does not agree with germline; a read error may underlie this. The rearrangement links TRBV28 to TRBJ2-6; a possible D gene is TRBD1 (5 bases). This CDR3 spans 17 amino acids. CDR1 is MDHEN, CDR2 SYDVKM, per germline. CDR3 sequence: CASGVNILGSGASVLTF. The DNA for the CDR3 is TGTGCCAGCGGGGTGAATATCCTGGGGTCTGGGGCCAGCGTCCTGACTTTC.

This clonotype has a handful of counts. The genes are TRBV2 and TRBJ1-5; D perhaps matches TRBD1 (5 bases). Germline V gene data show CDR1 as SNHLY and CDR2 as FYNNEI. CDR3 length: 11 residues. The germline V and J ends were trimmed by 5 bases and 6 bases, with 5 bases remaining between them. The CDR3 coding sequence is TGTGCCAGCAGTAGGGGTCAGCCCCAGCATTTT. It is translated as CASSRGQPQHF. Drawing the rest from reference TRBV2 and TRBJ1-5, the complete variable domain is EPEVTQTPSHQVTQMGQEVILRCVPISNHLYFYWYRQILGQKVEFLVSFYNNEISEKSEIFDDQFSVERPDGSNFTLKIRSTKLEDSAMYFCASSRGQPQHFGDGTRLSIL.

This chain's CDR3 is CSAPRQGPYEQYF. The CDR3 DNA reads as TGCAGTGCGCCGAGACAGGGCCCCTACGAGCAGTACTTC. The J gene is TRBJ2-7, the V gene TRBV20-1; the match to TRBD1 covers 7 bases. The V gene end was trimmed by 6 bases and the J gene end by 2 bases; junction bases not matched to a gene: 7. CDR3 size: 13 residues. The germline CDR1 and CDR2 sequences are DFQATT and SNEGSKA (reference sequence).

The V and J genes are TRBV21-1 and TRBJ2-5; the D call TRBD2 from the table was never checked on the DNA. TRBV21-1 is noted as a pseudogene. The CDR3 length is 15 residues. The CDR3 region is CASSKVLAQEETQYF. Written as DNA, the CDR3 is TGTGCCAGCAGCAAAGTTCTAGCCCAGGAAGAGACCCAGTACTTC.

The chain employs TRBV29-1 and TRBJ1-1; 7 bases line up with TRBD1. V lost 5 bases to trimming and J lost 6 bases; unmatched junction nucleotides: 6. This CDR3 region has 12 residues. Germline V gene data show CDR1 as SQVTM and CDR2 as ANQGSEA. The CDR3 region is CSVQGQRPEAFF. Written as DNA, the CDR3 is TGCAGCGTTCAGGGACAGAGACCTGAAGCTTTCTTT.

V gene TRBV7-2 combines with J gene TRBJ2-2; unclear D gene. This CDR3 contains 12 residues. The V end lost 5 bases, the J end lost 8 bases, and 9 bases lay between the germline ends. The germline V gene encodes CDR1 SGHTA and CDR2 FQGNSA. The CDR3 reads CASSPLGGELFF. CDR3 DNA: TGTGCCAGCAGCCCCTTAGGTGGGGAGCTGTTTTTT.

In its sample, this clonotype was seen a few times. The chain links TRBV20-1 to TRBJ1-1, with TRBD1 matching over 7 bases. Trimming took 6 bases from V and 5 from J; bases not matched to a gene: 6. The germline V gene has CDR1 DFQATT and CDR2 SNEGSKA (reference sequence). This CDR3 spans 12 amino acids. This CDR3 is CSALDRVTEAFF. In DNA, the CDR3 is TGCAGTGCCCTAGACAGGGTAACTGAAGCTTTCTTT.

The CDR3 region is CASTRDRGTEAFF. The DNA of the CDR3 is TGCGCCAGCACCAGGGACAGGGGAACTGAAGCTTTCTTT. The V gene is TRBV10-1, the J gene TRBJ1-1; TRBD1 matches at 10 bases. The CDR3 covers 13 residues. V lost 7 bases, J lost 5 bases, and 4 bases stayed unmatched. The germline V gene has CDR1 WNHNN and CDR2 SYGVQD (reference sequence).

This clonotype was seen more than once but under ten times. This chain joins TRBV20-1 and TRBJ2-5; TRBD2 matches at 15 bases. This CDR3 is built from 18 residues. Germline assignment: CDR1 DFQATT and CDR2 SNEGSKA (reference sequence). Trimming removed 3 bases from V and 0 bases from J; junction bases left unmatched: 8. CDR3 nucleotides: TGCAGTGCTAGTTTGGGACTAGCGGGAGGATTCTACCAAGAGACCCAGTACTTC. This encodes CSASLGLAGGFYQETQYF.

The J gene is TRBJ1-1, the V gene TRBV6-1; tentatively, D is TRBD1 (5 bases). The CDR3 has 13 amino acids. V was cut by 8 bases and J by 0 bases, with 10 bases left in between. CDR1 and CDR2 (germline): MNHNS, SASEGT. In DNA form, the CDR3 reads TGTGCCAGCCCGAGGGACGTGAACACTGAAGCTTTCTTT. As protein: CASPRDVNTEAFF.

V and J are TRBV27 and TRBJ1-1, with TRBD1 matching over 9 bases. The CDR3 extends over 15 amino acids. Trimming removed 5 bases from V and 1 base from J; junction bases left unmatched: 5. Germline CDR1 reads MNHEY; CDR2 reads SMNVEV (reference sequence). The CDR3 DNA is TGTGCCAGCAGTCCCCGGGACAGGGCGAACACTGAAGCTTTCTTT. Protein product: CASSPRDRANTEAFF.

The rearrangement links TRBV9 to TRBJ2-3; D call uncertain. This CDR3 spans 14 amino acids. The germline gives CDR1 SGDLS, CDR2 YYNGEE. V lost 2 bases and J lost 1, with 8 bases in between. The CDR3 region has the DNA TGTGCCAGCAGCGTTTCCGCCGGCACAGATACGCAGTATTTT. Encoded protein: CASSVSAGTDTQYF. Combining the CDR3 with reference TRBV9 and TRBJ2-3 gives the whole variable domain DSGVTQTPKHLITATGQRVTLRCSPRSGDLSVYWYQQSLDQGLQFLIQYYNGEERAKGNILERFSAQQFPDLHSELNLSSLELGDSALYFCASSVSAGTDTQYFGPGTRLTVL.

This clonotype was seen only a few times. The chain combines TRBV24-1 with TRBJ2-3; 7 bases fit TRBD2. V lost 5 bases and J lost 0; bases outside the gene matches: 7. Germline CDR1 is KGHDR and CDR2 is SFDVKD. The length of the CDR3 is 16 residues. Written as DNA, the CDR3 is TGTGCCACCAGTGGCTCCAGCGGGACCAGCACAGATACGCAGTATTTT. This encodes CATSGSSGTSTDTQYF.

V usage is TRBV30 and J usage is TRBJ1-1; D not resolved. This CDR3 contains 14 residues. Germline CDR1 reads GTSNPN; CDR2 reads SVGIG (reference sequence). V was trimmed by 0 bases and J by 1 base, leaving 9 bases between them. DNA of the CDR3: TGTGCCTGGAGTGTATCAGTTAAGAACACTGAAGCTTTCTTT. Its translation: CAWSVSVKNTEAFF.

This chain connects TRBV28 to TRBJ1-5; a possible D gene is TRBD1 (5 bases). Germline loops: CDR1 MDHEN, CDR2 SYDVKM. The V end lost 6 bases, the J end lost 5 bases, and 17 bases lay between the germline ends. The CDR3 runs 15 residues. CDR3 sequence reads: CASSPQRQPYQPQHF. The CDR3 DNA sequence: TGTGCCAGCAGCCCCCAACGACAGCCTTATCAGCCCCAGCATTTT.

The V call is TRBV12-3 or TRBV12-4, the J call TRBJ1-5; perhaps TRBD1 as D (5 bases). The CDR3 runs to 13 residues. The ends were cut back, 5 bases at V and 7 bases at J, with 12 bases in the middle. The CDR3 DNA reads TGTGCCAGCAGTCCAGGGATTCAGCAGCCCCAGCATTTT. Residues: CASSPGIQQPQHF.

V usage is TRBV19 and J usage is TRBJ1-3; D might be TRBD1 (6 bases). CDR3 size: 15 residues. Trimming removed 5 bases at V and 4 bases at J, with 15 bases between. CDR1 is LNHDA and CDR2 is SQIVND in the germline V gene (reference sequence). CDR3 loop: CASSAMTGSGNTIYF. The CDR3 bases are TGTGCCAGTAGTGCCATGACAGGATCGGGAAACACCATATATTTT.

The chain couples TRBV7-8 to TRBJ1-4; 9 bases agree with TRBD1. The CDR3 is 16 residues long. Germline V lookup: CDR1 SGHVS, CDR2 FQNEAQ. Losses at the gene ends were 5 bases for V and 8 bases for J; bases not matched to a gene: 12. The chain's CDR3 is CASSPDATGGEEKLFF. The CDR3 bases are TGTGCCAGCAGCCCGGATGCGACAGGGGGTGAGGAAAAACTGTTTTTT. Combining the CDR3 with reference TRBV7-8 and TRBJ1-4 gives the whole variable domain GAGVSQSPRYKVAKRGQDVALRCDPISGHVSLFWYQQALGQGPEFLTYFQNEAQLDKSGLPSDRFFAERPEGSVSTLKIQRTQQEDSAVYLCASSPDATGGEEKLFFGSGTQLSVL.

This sequence joins TRBV21-1 and TRBJ1-5. TRBV21-1 is a pseudogene. The CDR3 has 12 amino acids. The DNA for the CDR3 is TGTGCCAGCAGCAAAGGGTATCAGCCCCAGCATTTT. Translated: CASSKGYQPQHF.

This sequence joins TRBV19 and TRBJ1-1; 8 bases fit TRBD1. From germline, CDR1 is LNHDA and CDR2 SQIVND (reference sequence). The trim removed 6 bases at V and 5 bases at J, leaving 8 bases unmatched. The CDR3 runs to 14 residues. DNA of the CDR3: TGTGCCAGTAGCCTAACAGGGGGTCGAACTGAAGCTTTCTTT. It encodes CASSLTGGRTEAFF.

The CDR3 region has the DNA TGCAGTGGGGGTGTAAACACAGATACGCAGTATTTT. It codes for CSGGVNTDTQYF. This sequence joins TRBV20-1 and TRBJ2-3; no firm D call. The CDR3 sequence is 12 residues long. V was cut by 7 bases and J by 2 bases, with 10 bases left in between. The germline V gene encodes CDR1 DFQATT and CDR2 SNEGSKA (reference sequence).

V gene TRBV11-3 combines with J gene TRBJ2-5; D remains ambiguous. V gave up 0 bases and J gave up 2 bases, with 16 bases separating them. This CDR3 has 17 residues. The germline gives CDR1 SGHNT, CDR2 YENEEA. CDR3 in amino acids: CASSLDRRSVLQETQYF. DNA of the CDR3: TGTGCCAGCAGCTTAGATAGAAGGTCGGTTCTGCAAGAGACCCAGTACTTC.

This clonotype was recorded a few times. The V and J genes are TRBV1 and TRBJ1-5. TRBV1 is deemed a pseudogene. The CDR3 sequence is 15 residues long. The CDR3: CTSTAWRKPNQPQHF. DNA of the CDR3: TGCACCAGCACCGCGTGGCGGAAACCCAATCAGCCCCAGCATTTT.

The V and J genes are TRBV6-1 and TRBJ2-2; either TRBD1 or TRBD2 may fit D (5 bases each). The CDR3 runs to 16 residues. Germline assignment: CDR1 MNHNS and CDR2 SASEGT. Trimming took off 8 bases at V and 4 bases at J, with 20 bases between the two ends. The CDR3 nucleotides are TGTGCCAGCGCCACCGGGGCTGTTCTCGCCACCGGGGAGCTGTTTTTT. This codes for CASATGAVLATGELFF.

This clonotype was picked up a small number of times. The rearrangement uses TRBV25-1 and TRBJ1-1, with D hard to call. The V end lost 5 bases, the J end lost 6 bases, and 16 bases lay between the germline ends. The CDR3 spans 14 residues. In germline, CDR1 is MGHDK, CDR2 SYGVNS. CDR3 sequence: CASSPLEGGAEAFF. CDR3 nucleotides: TGTGCCAGCAGTCCCCTCGAGGGAGGTGCTGAAGCTTTCTTT.

This clonotype was picked up a small number of times. This chain connects TRBV6-1 to TRBJ1-1; D remains ambiguous. Trimming pared 3 bases from V and 8 bases from J, leaving 10 bases between. CDR3 length equals 12 residues. CDR1 and CDR2 from the germline V gene are MNHNS and SASEGT. The chain's CDR3 is CASSETVGEAFF. DNA for the CDR3: TGTGCCAGCAGTGAGACCGTGGGGGAAGCTTTCTTT.

The chain uses TRBV12-3 or TRBV12-4 and TRBJ1-3; D call uncertain. The CDR3 is made up of 14 amino acids. V lost 6 bases to trimming and J lost 4 bases, with 13 bases between them. CDR3 sequence reads: CASSLGSLGNTIYF. CDR3 nucleotide sequence: TGTGCCAGCAGCCTGGGGTCTCTGGGAAACACCATATATTTT.